The present entry profiles one T cell receptor beta chain with its context. The data were taken from a study of glioma-infiltrating T cells after dendritic cell vaccination. Noted time point: after dendritic cell vaccination, including at tumor progression/relapse. PBMC sampling occurred before vaccination, two weeks after the third dose, and at progression. The CDR3 is 15 residues long. J was trimmed by 2 bases and V by 5 bases; bases with no gene match: 5. From germline, CDR1 is SGHVS and CDR2 FNYEAQ. Clones were read by immunoSEQ multiplex PCR, and TCRdb kept only the in-frame ones, dropping some. The sample holds around 92,000 clones, approximately 80% seen once.

The source of this sequence is a human donor with glioblastoma. The chain joins TRBV7-6 to TRBJ1-2, with 10 bases identical to TRBD1. The sequenced sample was blood, obtained after dendritic cell vaccination. CDR3 in DNA: TGTGCCAGCAGCCAATTGGGACAGGGGAACTATGGCTACACCTTC. Its protein product is CASSQLGQGNYGYTF.